A single sample gave rise to the 32 T cell receptor beta chains below, sequenced in a study of blood T cell repertoires in COVID-19. Using immunoSEQ multiplex PCR, the repertoire was profiled, and TCRdb retains in-frame clones only, with some absent. This table holds fewer than 450,000 clones, approximately 84% found once. The source material was PBMCs or T cells enriched from blood (not recorded which). The receptors originated from a woman in her thirties who had recovered from COVID-19.

This sequence joins TRBV9 and TRBJ2-7; 8 bases fit TRBD1. The CDR3 has 14 residues. The germline V gene encodes CDR1 SGDLS and CDR2 YYNGEE. Trimming removed 3 bases from V and 5 bases from J; junction bases left unmatched: 7. CDR3 sequence reads: CASSGYTGGNEQYF. The CDR3 bases are TGTGCCAGCAGCGGGTATACAGGGGGAAACGAGCAGTACTTC.

The chain recombines TRBV19 with TRBJ1-5; no clear D gene. This CDR3 has 13 amino acids. V was clipped by 3 bases and J by 3 bases, with 6 bases between them. Germline lookup yields CDR1 LNHDA and CDR2 SQIVND (reference sequence). The CDR3: CASSIRNNQPQHF. As DNA, the CDR3 is TGTGCCAGTAGTATCAGGAACAATCAGCCCCAGCATTTT. Combining the CDR3 with reference TRBV19 and TRBJ1-5 gives the whole variable domain DGGITQSPKYLFRKEGQNVTLSCEQNLNHDAMYWYRQDPGQGLRLIYYSQIVNDFQKGDIAEGYSVSREKKESFPLTVTSAQKNPTAFYLCASSIRNNQPQHFGDGTRLSIL.

This chain joins TRBV15 and TRBJ2-7, with TRBD1 matching 8 bases. The CDR3 runs 15 residues. With 1 base clipped from V and 4 bases from J, the junction kept 6 bases outside the gene matches. Germline lookup yields CDR1 LNHNV and CDR2 YYDKDF (reference sequence). The CDR3 nucleotides are TGTGCCACCAGCAGAGCGGGACAGGCCGGGTACGAGCAGTACTTC. Translation gives CATSRAGQAGYEQYF.

This clone was seen more than once but under ten times. The chain joins TRBV28 to TRBJ1-2; no clear D gene. Trimming shortened V by 5 bases and J by 0 bases, and 10 bases separated the two germline ends. Germline assignment: CDR1 MDHEN and CDR2 SYDVKM. The CDR3 runs 14 residues. CDR3 sequence (DNA): TGTGCCAGCAGTCCTCCGGGGTCTAACTATGGCTACACCTTC. Translation gives CASSPPGSNYGYTF.

The rearrangement joins TRBV5-8 to TRBJ1-1, with D unclear. The CDR3 contains 12 residues. Germline values: CDR1 SGHTS, CDR2 YDEGEE. V lost 0 bases to trimming and J lost 4 bases, with 4 bases between them. The CDR3 sequence: CASSLVGTEAFF. CDR3 coding DNA: TGTGCCAGCAGCTTGGTCGGCACTGAAGCTTTCTTT.

The chain combines TRBV29-1 with TRBJ2-7; a weak D match, TRBD1 (6 bases). The germline V gene has CDR1 SQVTM and CDR2 ANQGSEA. The CDR3 covers 15 residues. V shed 0 bases and J shed 7 bases, with 19 bases lying between them. The CDR3 DNA sequence: TGCAGCGTTGAAGATCAGCGGCAGGGGAAGGATGAGCAGTACTTC. It translates to CSVEDQRQGKDEQYF.

A remark on this clone: One end of the junction varies from germline; a read error may be responsible. The rearrangement joins TRBV28 to TRBJ1-2, with 11 bases fitting TRBD1. Germline CDR1 is MDHEN and CDR2 is SYDVKM. The CDR3 loop spans 13 amino acids. CDR3 in DNA: TGTGCCATCTTATGGCGGGACAGGGGGACAACCGAATTC. Residues: CAILWRDRGTTEF.

The V call is TRBV4-1, the J call TRBJ1-1; 8 bases are a match to TRBD1. The CDR3 sequence is 15 residues long. Germline assignment: CDR1 MGHRA and CDR2 YSYEKL. Trimming cost V 2 bases and J 4 bases; bases outside gene matches: 6. CDR3: CASSQPTRGLTEAFF. In nucleotides, the CDR3 is TGCGCCAGCAGCCAACCAACCAGGGGGCTCACTGAAGCTTTCTTT.

The V and J genes are TRBV5-1 and TRBJ1-4; D gene ambiguous. CDR1 is SGHRS, CDR2 YFSETQ, per germline. Trimming pared 1 base from V and 3 bases from J, leaving 10 bases between. CDR3 length equals 15 residues. The CDR3 reads CASSLTGRSNEKLFF. The CDR3 DNA sequence: TGCGCCAGCAGCTTGACGGGGAGGTCTAATGAAAAACTGTTTTTT.

The chain links TRBV3-1 (or the pseudogene TRBV3-2) to TRBJ1-5, with D unclear. Germline assignment: CDR1 LGHDT and CDR2 YNNKEL (reference sequence). The CDR3 covers 15 residues. Deletions cut 0 bases from V and 11 bases from J, with 17 bases between. This CDR3 is CASSQDGWAGRTQHF. In DNA, the CDR3 is TGTGCCAGCAGCCAAGACGGATGGGCGGGTCGGACCCAGCATTTT.

V gene TRBV5-5 combines with J gene TRBJ1-1, with D perhaps matching TRBD1 (6 bases). Looked up from germline, CDR1 is SGHKS and CDR2 is YYEKEE (reference sequence). Trimming stripped 3 bases from V and 1 base from J, with 10 bases between. This CDR3 contains 14 residues. The DNA of the CDR3 is TGTGCCAGCAGCTCCCTACAGGGGAACACTGAAGCTTTCTTT. It is translated as CASSSLQGNTEAFF.

V usage is TRBV6-2 or TRBV6-3 and J usage is TRBJ1-1; D is unclear. Per the germline V gene, CDR1 is MNHEY and CDR2 is SVGEGT. V lost 5 bases and J 5 bases, leaving 15 bases between the germline ends. The CDR3 loop spans 14 amino acids. The CDR3 DNA follows: TGTGCCAGCAGTGACCCCGGAGGGCGAACTGAAGCTTTCTTT. Translation: CASSDPGGRTEAFF.

The CDR3 loop is CASSHLPPGQGSGANVLTF. The CDR3 nucleotides are TGCGCCAGCAGCCACTTGCCGCCGGGACAGGGGTCTGGGGCCAACGTCCTGACTTTC. This sequence joins TRBV4-3 and TRBJ2-6, with 10 bases identical to TRBD1. J was trimmed by 1 base and V by 3 bases; bases with no gene match: 9. This CDR3 is built from 19 residues. Germline CDR1 LGHNA, CDR2 YSLEER.

CDR3 loop: CASSPTGHRAEQYF. The CDR3 bases are TGTGCCAGCAGCCCGACAGGCCATCGCGCCGAGCAGTACTTC. This chain uses TRBV5-6 with TRBJ2-7; a possible D gene is TRBD1 (6 bases). Germline CDR1 is SGHDT and CDR2 is YYEEEE. The germline V and J ends were trimmed by 4 bases and 6 bases, with 17 bases remaining between them. The CDR3 is made up of 14 amino acids.

The chain has TRBV5-1 and TRBJ1-5; D is undetermined. The CDR3 contains 14 residues. Looked up from germline, CDR1 is SGHRS and CDR2 is YFSETQ. V was pared by 5 bases and J by 3 bases, with 12 bases between. As DNA, the CDR3 is TGCGCCAGCAGTATTGGCGGAAACAATCAGCCCCAGCATTTT. Its translation: CASSIGGNNQPQHF.

This clone was seen once. The J gene is TRBJ2-1, the V gene TRBV19, with TRBD1 matching over 7 bases. Trimming took 5 bases from V and 1 from J; bases not matched to a gene: 5. The CDR3 extends over 15 amino acids. CDR1 and CDR2 (germline): LNHDA, SQIVND (reference sequence). DNA for the CDR3: TGTGCCAGTAGTCCCCGGGACAGTTCCTACAATGAGCAGTTCTTC. It specifies CASSPRDSSYNEQFF.

The chain employs TRBV18 and TRBJ1-1; no definite D call. The CDR3 consists of 14 residues. V was pared by 6 bases and J by 1 base, with 12 bases between. The germline gives CDR1 KGHSH, CDR2 LQKENI. CDR3 nucleotides: TGTGCCAGCTCCACCGGTCTCGGGAACACTGAAGCTTTCTTT. This sequence encodes CASSTGLGNTEAFF.

The chain recombines TRBV27 with TRBJ1-5; 9 bases map to TRBD1. Trimming removed 5 bases from V and 10 bases from J; junction bases left unmatched: 12. CDR1 MNHEY and CDR2 SMNVEV come from the germline V gene (reference sequence). The CDR3 has 15 amino acids. Here the CDR3 DNA reads TGTGCCAGCAGTCCGCGGACGGGACAGGGTGGTCCCCAGCATTTT. It yields the protein CASSPRTGQGGPQHF.

A single count supports this clone. The rearrangement uses TRBV6-2 or TRBV6-3 and TRBJ2-5; 8 bases are a match to TRBD2. The CDR3 runs to 15 residues. V shed 5 bases, J shed 1 base, and the junction held 6 bases outside the gene matches. Germline-derived CDR1 and CDR2 are MNHEY and SVGEGT. The CDR3 DNA reads as TGTGCCAGCAGTCAAACCAGCGGGGGCCAAGAGACCCAGTACTTC. Translating gives CASSQTSGGQETQYF.

This clone occurred once. The rearrangement links TRBV7-7 to TRBJ1-1; possible D gene TRBD1, 6 bases. The germline V gene encodes CDR1 SSHAT and CDR2 FNYEAQ (reference sequence). V lost 5 bases and J lost 0, with 22 bases in between. The CDR3 totals 18 residues. CDR3 nucleotide sequence: TGTGCCAGCAGCCCCTTAGCTGGGGGGGCCTTGGTGAACACTGAAGCTTTCTTT. Encoded protein: CASSPLAGGALVNTEAFF.

About this clone: Other nucleotide sequences in the sample specify the same CDR3. J is TRBJ1-4 and V is TRBV28; 8 nucleotides align to TRBD1. Germline loops: CDR1 MDHEN, CDR2 SYDVKM. Germline trimming cut 6 bases from V and 11 bases from J; bases unmatched to any gene: 14. This CDR3 is built from 15 residues. CDR3 protein: CASSTRTGGSEKLFF. CDR3 nucleotide sequence: TGTGCCAGCAGCACGAGAACAGGGGGGTCAGAGAAACTGTTTTTT.

This clone was seen once. The chain links TRBV10-1 to TRBJ2-1, with no clear D. V was pared by 2 bases and J by 3 bases, with 8 bases between. The CDR3 contains 14 residues. Looked up from germline, CDR1 is WNHNN and CDR2 is SYGVQD (reference sequence). CDR3 DNA sequence: TGCGCCAGCAGTGAGACTCCTGACTACAATGAGCAGTTCTTC. Translated: CASSETPDYNEQFF.

In its sample, this clone was seen a few times. This rearrangement joins TRBV10-1 to TRBJ1-6, with 8 bases that match TRBD1. Germline CDR1 WNHNN, CDR2 SYGVQD (reference sequence). The CDR3 is made up of 17 amino acids. With 10 bases clipped from V and 7 bases from J, the junction kept 18 bases outside the gene matches. The CDR3, as DNA: TGCGCCACCCCCACAAGACGCAACCAGGGGGCGAATTCACCCCTCCACTTT. Protein product: CATPTRRNQGANSPLHF.

The chain combines TRBV10-3 with TRBJ1-1, with a tentative D call TRBD1 (5 bases). The germline gives CDR1 ENHRY, CDR2 SYGVKD. The CDR3 covers 14 residues. V was clipped by 5 bases and J by 0 bases, with 10 bases between them. The DNA of the CDR3 is TGTGCCATCAGTCGGGACTCCTTGAACACTGAAGCTTTCTTT. Translating it yields CAISRDSLNTEAFF.

The gene calls are TRBV27 and TRBJ2-1; TRBD1 matches 9 bases. Losses at the gene ends were 6 bases for V and 8 bases for J; bases not matched to a gene: 11. This CDR3 region has 15 residues. The germline CDR1 and CDR2 sequences are MNHEY and SMNVEV (reference sequence). The DNA of the CDR3 is TGTGCCAGCAGGGAACGGGACAGGGCGAGGGATGAGCAGTTCTTC. Its translation: CASRERDRARDEQFF.

Written as DNA, the CDR3 is TGTGCCAGCAGCCTTAACAGGGGGCAGGAGACCCAGTACTTC. It encodes CASSLNRGQETQYF. This chain links TRBV7-9 with TRBJ2-5; 9 positions agree with TRBD1. In germline, CDR1 is SEHNR, CDR2 FQNEAQ (reference sequence). The CDR3 has 14 residues. Unmatched junction bases numbered 6, after V lost 5 bases and J lost 5 bases. The full variable domain, with the rest looked up from reference TRBV7-9 and TRBJ2-5, is DTGVSQNPRHKITKRGQNVTFRCDPISEHNRLYWYRQTLGQGPEFLTYFQNEAQLEKSRLLSDRFSAERPKGSFSTLEIQRTEQGDSAMYLCASSLNRGQETQYFGPGTRLLVL.

This clone was seen once. This chain connects TRBV6-6 to TRBJ2-7, with TRBD1 matching over 11 bases. The V and J ends lost 5 bases and 4 bases, in that order; junction bases with no gene match: 7. Germline V lookup: CDR1 MNHNY, CDR2 SVGAGI (reference sequence). The CDR3 runs to 15 residues. The CDR3 region has the DNA TGTGCCAGCAGTGCTCCCGGGACAGGGGGATACGAGCAGTACTTC. This sequence encodes CASSAPGTGGYEQYF.

This clone was seen a single time. This chain uses TRBV30 with TRBJ1-2; no firm D call. V gave up 1 base and J gave up 3 bases, with 3 bases separating them. CDR1 is GTSNPN, CDR2 SVGIG, per germline (reference sequence). The CDR3 covers 11 residues. CDR3 coding DNA: TGTGCCTGGAGTGGAGACTATGGCTACACCTTC. Translated, it gives CAWSGDYGYTF.

The chain uses TRBV5-4 and TRBJ2-7; tentatively, D is TRBD1 (6 bases). Trimming pared 0 bases from V and 2 bases from J, leaving 15 bases between. CDR3 size: 16 residues. Per the germline V gene, CDR1 is SGHNT and CDR2 is YYREEE (reference sequence). CDR3 DNA sequence: TGTGCCAGCAGCTTGGATTTGGGGGCCCGAACCTACGAGCAGTACTTC. Amino acids: CASSLDLGARTYEQYF.

The J gene is TRBJ1-1, the V gene TRBV4-1, with 7 bases lining up with TRBD1. V lost 3 bases to trimming and J lost 7 bases; unmatched junction nucleotides: 8. The CDR3 is 14 residues long. The V gene's germline CDR1 is MGHRA and CDR2 YSYEKL. The CDR3 nucleotides read TGCGCCAGCAGCCATCAGGGGGAATATAATGAAGCTTTCTTT. Its translation: CASSHQGEYNEAFF.

Written as DNA, the CDR3 is TGTGCCAGCAGCCAAGAGGGACAGGGGGCCACTGAAGCTTTCTTT. Residues: CASSQEGQGATEAFF. This sequence joins TRBV14 and TRBJ1-1; 12 bases map to TRBD1. This CDR3 spans 15 amino acids. Germline trimming cut 0 bases from V and 4 bases from J; bases unmatched to any gene: 0. The germline gives CDR1 SGHDN, CDR2 FVKESK.

The chain joins TRBV14 to TRBJ2-3; the match to TRBD2 covers 10 bases. The CDR3 covers 16 residues. The V and J ends lost 4 bases and 6 bases, in that order; junction bases with no gene match: 10. Germline assignment: CDR1 SGHDN and CDR2 FVKESK. Here the CDR3 DNA reads TGTGCCAGCAGCCCAACAGCGGGGGGGCCGGTTGATACGCAGTATTTT. It encodes CASSPTAGGPVDTQYF.